Each of the 16 T cell receptor beta chains below was sequenced from the same sample in a study of T cell changes during pregnancy in multiple sclerosis. Only in-frame clones appear in the TCRdb table, and some are missing; sequencing was by immunoSEQ multiplex PCR. The sample holds tens of thousands of clones, 92% seen once. The specimen was peripheral blood, collected in the first trimester of pregnancy. The receptor source for this set is a female donor in good health, enrolled as a control in a pregnancy study.

The chain links TRBV9 to TRBJ2-7; TRBD1 matches at 7 bases. The J segment lost 2 bases and the V segment lost 4 bases, leaving 6 bases of the junction unmatched. This CDR3 contains 14 residues. Germline V gene sequence: CDR1 SGDLS, CDR2 YYNGEE. CDR3 nucleotide sequence: TGTGCCAGCAGCCCAGGGACAGCGACCTACGAGCAGTACTTC. Translated: CASSPGTATYEQYF.

V usage is TRBV30 and J usage is TRBJ2-3; 8 bases fit TRBD2. The CDR3 spans 14 residues. CDR1 and CDR2 (germline): GTSNPN, SVGIG (reference sequence). V shed 1 base and J 10 bases; nucleotides not matched to a gene: 10. CDR3 in DNA: TGTGCCTGGAGTGCCGGGACTAGGACCATGGCGCAGTATTTT. Translation gives CAWSAGTRTMAQYF.

The V gene is TRBV7-2, the J gene TRBJ2-3; TRBD1 matches 8 bases. There are 15 residues in the CDR3. Germline CDR1 SGHTA, CDR2 FQGNSA. The V and J ends lost 5 bases and 2 bases, in that order; junction bases with no gene match: 6. The CDR3 sequence: CASSLQGAFTDTQYF. The DNA for the CDR3 is TGTGCCAGCAGCCTCCAGGGGGCCTTCACAGATACGCAGTATTTT.

The rearrangement uses TRBV1 and TRBJ2-3; the DNA was not used to check the table's D call, TRBD2. TRBV1 has pseudogene status. This CDR3 has 15 residues. The CDR3 is CTSSHLAGGTDTQYF. The CDR3 DNA is TGCACCAGCAGCCACCTAGCAGGTGGCACAGATACGCAGTATTTT.

The chain has TRBV27 and TRBJ2-5, with 10 bases identical to TRBD2. This CDR3 is 16 amino acids long. V lost 0 bases to trimming and J lost 2 bases; unmatched junction nucleotides: 3. Per germline, CDR1 MNHEY and CDR2 SMNVEV (reference sequence). CDR3 sequence (DNA): TGTGCCAGCAGTTTATCCGGACTAGCGGTACAAGAGACCCAGTACTTC. Protein: CASSLSGLAVQETQYF.

This sequence joins TRBV5-4 and TRBJ2-7, with D perhaps TRBD2 (5 bases). This CDR3 is 14 amino acids long. The V end lost 2 bases, the J end lost 5 bases, and 14 bases lay between the germline ends. Germline V gives CDR1 SGHNT, CDR2 YYREEE (reference sequence). The DNA for the CDR3 is TGTGCCAGCAGCTTCCTAGGACTGGTGGACGAGCAGTACTTC. This sequence encodes CASSFLGLVDEQYF.

This clone was seen just once. V usage is TRBV5-4 and J usage is TRBJ2-1; TRBD2 might be the D (7 bases). This CDR3 has 16 residues. V lost 4 bases to trimming and J lost 1 base, with 15 bases between them. The V gene's germline CDR1 is SGHNT and CDR2 YYREEE (reference sequence). The CDR3 is CASSSRGAASYNEQFF. The CDR3 nucleotides are TGTGCCAGCAGCAGCCGGGGGGCTGCATCCTACAATGAGCAGTTCTTC.

This clone was recorded once. The rearrangement uses TRBV15 and TRBJ1-2, with TRBD1 matching 11 bases. Germline CDR1 and CDR2: LNHNV and YYDKDF (reference sequence). Trimming at V came to 4 bases and at J to 4 bases, leaving 2 bases not matched to a gene. The CDR3 runs to 14 residues. The CDR3 DNA reads as TGTGCCACCAGCACCGGGACAGGGGGCTATGGCTACACCTTC. This codes for CATSTGTGGYGYTF.

J is TRBJ1-2 and V is TRBV6-1; D is unresolved. Germline V CDR1 and CDR2: MNHNS, SASEGT. This CDR3 has 13 amino acids. The V and J ends lost 6 bases and 3 bases respectively, with 11 bases between them. CDR3 residues: CASRREEHYGYTF. DNA of the CDR3: TGTGCCAGCAGGAGGGAGGAACACTATGGCTACACCTTC.

V usage is TRBV5-6 and J usage is TRBJ2-3, with 8 bases fitting TRBD1. The length of the CDR3 is 15 residues. Germline values: CDR1 SGHDT, CDR2 YYEEEE. With 3 bases clipped from V and 2 bases from J, the junction kept 5 bases outside the gene matches. The CDR3 is CASSSGQGYTDTQYF. The CDR3 DNA sequence: TGTGCCAGCAGCTCAGGACAGGGCTACACAGATACGCAGTATTTT.

This sequence joins TRBV5-1 and TRBJ1-2, with 8 nucleotides matching TRBD1. V trimming: 4 bases; J trimming: 3 bases; junction bases outside the gene matches: 5. The CDR3 covers 14 residues. Looked up from germline, CDR1 is SGHRS and CDR2 is YFSETQ. The CDR3 DNA follows: TGCGCCAGCAGCACCCAGGGGGCCGACTATGGCTACACCTTC. This sequence encodes CASSTQGADYGYTF.

The genes are TRBV6-6 and TRBJ2-3, with TRBD2 matching over 11 bases. Trimming removed 5 bases from V and 6 bases from J; junction bases left unmatched: 7. The germline V gene encodes CDR1 MNHNY and CDR2 SVGAGI (reference sequence). This CDR3 is 15 amino acids long. CDR3 protein: CASSQTSGSGDTQYF. The CDR3 DNA is TGTGCCAGCAGTCAAACTAGCGGGAGTGGGGATACGCAGTATTTT.

This clone was recorded once. The CDR3 DNA reads TGTGCCAGCAGCGCCCAACAGGGTTCCACCTACGAGCAGTACTTC. It translates to CASSAQQGSTYEQYF. The chain couples TRBV11-3 to TRBJ2-7; the D gene is possibly TRBD1 (6 bases). CDR1 SGHNT and CDR2 YENEEA come from the germline V gene. Trimming removed 5 bases from V and 2 bases from J, with 16 bases in between. The CDR3 length is 15 residues.

This clone was recorded a few times. The chain carries TRBV7-9 and TRBJ1-2; possibly TRBD1 for D (5 bases). This CDR3 region has 14 residues. CDR1 and CDR2 from the germline V gene are SEHNR and FQNEAQ (reference sequence). Trimming cost V 5 bases and J 6 bases, with 16 bases left between them. The CDR3 DNA sequence: TGTGCCAGCAGCCAAAAGGACACTCTCAATGGCTACACCTTC. Protein product: CASSQKDTLNGYTF. Based on the CDR3 plus reference TRBV7-9 and TRBJ1-2, the full variable domain is DTGVSQNPRHKITKRGQNVTFRCDPISEHNRLYWYRQTLGQGPEFLTYFQNEAQLEKSRLLSDRFSAERPKGSFSTLEIQRTEQGDSAMYLCASSQKDTLNGYTFGSGTRLTVV.

CDR3 region: CASSPTGWAYNEQFF. In DNA form, the CDR3 reads TGTGCCAGCAGTCCGACAGGGTGGGCCTACAATGAGCAGTTCTTC. The gene calls are TRBV27 and TRBJ2-1; TRBD1 matches at 7 bases. Germline values: CDR1 MNHEY, CDR2 SMNVEV (reference sequence). This CDR3 spans 15 amino acids. J lost 2 bases, V lost 5 bases, and 6 bases had no gene match.

V and J are TRBV27 and TRBJ1-1, with unresolved D. Trimming shortened V by 4 bases and J by 1 base, and 13 bases separated the two germline ends. Germline V gene lookup returns CDR1 MNHEY and CDR2 SMNVEV (reference sequence). The CDR3 runs 15 residues. CDR3 region: CASSSSPLPNTEAFF. The CDR3 bases are TGTGCCAGCAGTTCGTCCCCCCTACCGAACACTGAAGCTTTCTTT.